The subject of this entry is one T cell receptor (beta chain). Its antigen remains unknown. The assay was immunoSEQ multiplex PCR, and TCRdb's table has in-frame clones only and misses some. The table has about 380,000 clones, 96% seen once. The sample originates from a study of shared clonotypes between healthy human individuals. At the level of the study: Donors were a couple of women and a few men aged 18 to 49. Overall study findings and caveats: For naive CD4 cells, around 5% of clonotypes were shared across a handful of donors. Across subsets, estimated richness was generally greater for naive than for memory populations.

HIV-negative, healthy adults without recent acute infections or vaccinations were the donors. V gave up 2 bases and J gave up 0 bases, with 10 bases separating them. This CDR3 has 15 amino acids. The germline gives CDR1 KGHSH, CDR2 LQKENI. This receptor was identified in a man aged 30 to 39 in good health. J is TRBJ1-2 and V is TRBV18, with D maybe TRBD1 (6 bases). Sample: memory CD8+ T cells sorted from blood. Indicated subset: CD45RO+ cells pooled with CCR7-negative TemRA cells. The DNA of the CDR3 is TGTGCCAGCTCACCAGGGACAACCACTAACTATGGCTACACCTTC. Its translation: CASSPGTTTNYGYTF.